The present T cell receptor beta chain was sequenced within a study of cytomegalovirus exposure and HLA in healthy donors. Findings of the study overall: Associated with cytomegalovirus, according to the listing, were 150 to 200 TCR beta chains. Usually a TCR sequence was rare, but some public TCRs were found in many donors.

The PCR made use of 60 Vbeta and 13 Jbeta primers. TCRdb's table, derived via immunoSEQ multiplex PCR, lists solely in-frame clones and lacks some. The repertoire holds 150,000 to 200,000 clones, with around four fifths as singletons. The CDR3 contains 14 residues. V was pared by 2 bases and J by 7 bases, with 14 bases between. Germline CDR1 and CDR2: MGHDK and SYGVNS. A remark on this clone: Its target is unknown.

The receptor was isolated from a female donor in good health and CMV-seronegative. The sample comprised PBMCs. The chain carries TRBV25-1 and TRBJ1-2; perhaps TRBD1 as D (5 bases). Here the CDR3 DNA reads TGTGCCAGCAGTGAAACAGGAACCCGGCTTGGCTACACCTTC. It yields the protein CASSETGTRLGYTF.